The 2 T cell receptor beta chains in this list originate from one sample, sequenced in a study of blood T cell repertoires in COVID-19. The assay was immunoSEQ multiplex PCR, and TCRdb's table has in-frame clones only and misses some. Counted here are approximately 490,000 clones, about nine tenths occurring once; the ten biggest clones make up approximately 8%. The source material was PBMCs or T cells enriched from blood (not recorded which). These receptors all come from an older woman who had recovered from COVID-19.

This clone has just one count. The CDR3 sequence is CASSGGQPFHDYGYTF. For the CDR3, the DNA is TGTGCCAGCAGTGGGGGACAGCCCTTTCACGACTATGGCTACACCTTC. The chain couples TRBV6-1 to TRBJ1-2, with TRBD1 identical over 7 bases. In germline, CDR1 is MNHNS, CDR2 SASEGT. With V trimmed by 4 bases and J by 3 bases, 11 bases remained unmatched. The CDR3 is 16 residues long.

This rearrangement joins TRBV28 to TRBJ2-7; D gene unclear. The ends were cut back, 2 bases at V and 6 bases at J, with 11 bases in the middle. Germline V gives CDR1 MDHEN, CDR2 SYDVKM. The CDR3 spans 13 residues. In DNA, the CDR3 is TGTGCCAGCAGTTTAGTTAATCGCGCCGAGCAGTACGTC. It codes for CASSLVNRAEQYV.